This T cell receptor beta chain was observed in a study of T cell responses to AZD1222 COVID-19 vaccine. There are a few counts of this clone. What it recognizes is unknown. Produced via immunoSEQ multiplex PCR; TCRdb's table is partial and in-frame only. The data hold approximately 84,000 clones, with roughly four fifths observed a single time. V dropped 3 bases and J dropped 6 bases, with 8 bases sitting between them. Germline assignment: CDR1 LNHDA and CDR2 SQIVND (reference sequence). The CDR3 is 12 residues long. Study-wide results and caveats: Just 6 or 7 people given AZD1222 tested seropositive at baseline. Regions 160-218 and 743-854 held dominance among vaccine-associated CD4 TCRs, which spanned spike. Repertoires were obtained solely post-peak T cell response.

This receptor was taken from an adult who received the AZD1222 COVID-19 vaccine. The rearrangement links TRBV19 to TRBJ1-1; TRBD1 might be the D (6 bases). This sample comprised peripheral blood, obtained 28 days after the second AZD1222 dose. CDR3 DNA sequence: TGTGCCAGTAGTATGGGGGCGCCTGAAGCTTTCTTT. Translation gives CASSMGAPEAFF.